The 11 T cell receptor beta chains given below trace back to one sample, sequenced in a study of cytomegalovirus exposure and HLA in healthy donors listed by TCRdb under 2017. Libraries were constructed by the immunoSEQ multiplex PCR assay. A mixture of 60 forward primers for TCR Vbeta segments and 13 reverse primers for TCR Jbeta segments was used in the multiplex PCR. Sourced from immuneACCESS, this table was stored by TCRdb with only in-frame sequences that have V and J called. A share of the clones is absent; for the studies checked, an unresolved V gene accounts for under half, and the remainder has no known explanation. Within this sample are over 70,000 clones, with around 64% of them counted one time only. The ten largest clonotypes hold roughly 2% of the sample. The source material was PBMCs. Source of these receptors: a man aged 25-45 years in good health and CMV-seronegative.

V is TRBV5-4 and J is TRBJ2-1; 8 bases line up with TRBD2. The length of the CDR3 is 15 residues. CDR1 and CDR2 from the germline V gene are SGHNT and YYREEE (reference sequence). V was pared by 2 bases and J by 4 bases, with 5 bases of the junction left unmatched. The CDR3: CASSFTGGDYNEQFF. The DNA for the CDR3 is TGTGCCAGCAGCTTTACCGGGGGGGATTACAATGAGCAGTTCTTC. The full variable domain, completed using reference TRBV5-4 and TRBJ2-1, is ETGVTQSPTHLIKTRGQQVTLRCSSQSGHNTVSWYQQALGQGPQFIFQYYREEENGRGNFPPRFSGLQFPNYSSELNVNALELDDSALYLCASSFTGGDYNEQFFGPGTRLTVL.

This clone was seen only once. The chain carries TRBV7-2 and TRBJ1-6, with no clear D. V lost 3 bases to trimming and J lost 6 bases, with 3 bases between them. CDR1 is SGHTA, CDR2 FQGNSA, per germline. The CDR3 totals 12 residues. The CDR3: CASSFLNSPLHF. The CDR3 nucleotides are TGTGCCAGCAGCTTTCTTAATTCACCCCTCCACTTT.

For the CDR3, the DNA is TGCGCCAGCAGCTTGGGGCAGGGTTTAGCGGGCGAGCAGTACTTC. It encodes CASSLGQGLAGEQYF. The chain uses TRBV5-1 and TRBJ2-7, with 7 bases aligning to TRBD2. The junction had 9 bases not matched to a gene; V was cut back by 0 bases and J by 6 bases. The CDR3 covers 15 residues. Germline V gene sequence: CDR1 SGHRS, CDR2 YFSETQ.

This clone was recorded a few times. The V and J genes are TRBV2 and TRBJ1-1, with D possibly matching TRBD1 (6 bases). This CDR3 is built from 15 residues. Looked up from germline, CDR1 is SNHLY and CDR2 is FYNNEI. V gave up 5 bases and J gave up 3 bases, with 16 bases separating them. The CDR3 sequence: CASSSSRGGYTEAFF. CDR3 DNA: TGTGCCAGCAGTTCCTCTAGGGGGGGTTACACTGAAGCTTTCTTT.

The chain couples TRBV5-1 to TRBJ2-5; a weak D match, TRBD1 (5 bases). V lost 4 bases and J lost 3, with 19 bases in between. The CDR3 has 16 residues. CDR1 is SGHRS, CDR2 YFSETQ, per germline. The DNA for the CDR3 is TGCGCCAGCAGCCCACCCGCGGCAGGGAACGAAGAGACCCAGTACTTC. This gives the protein CASSPPAAGNEETQYF.

The sample holds a few counts of this clone. The CDR3 DNA reads as TGCGCCAGCAGCCCGGGACTAGCGGGTTACGAGCAGTACTTC. Translation: CASSPGLAGYEQYF. The V gene is TRBV5-1, the J gene TRBJ2-7; 12 bases fit TRBD2. Germline V CDR1 and CDR2: SGHRS, YFSETQ. The CDR3 spans 14 residues. Trimming removed 4 bases from V and 4 bases from J; junction bases left unmatched: 3.

The CDR3 coding sequence is TGCGCCAGCAGCTTGGGGGGACAGGTAACAGATACGCAGTATTTT. Translated, it gives CASSLGGQVTDTQYF. J is TRBJ2-3 and V is TRBV5-1; 8 bases are a match to TRBD1. Germline V CDR1 and CDR2: SGHRS, YFSETQ. V dropped 0 bases and J dropped 3; count of bases not matched to a gene: 3. This CDR3 has 15 residues.

The chain combines TRBV27 with TRBJ1-1; TRBD1 agrees at 12 bases. The V gene end was trimmed by 6 bases and the J gene end by 7 bases; junction bases not matched to a gene: 21. CDR3 length: 19 residues. CDR1 MNHEY and CDR2 SMNVEV come from the germline V gene (reference sequence). The CDR3 protein is CASSPNTYPWDRGRGEAFF. In DNA form, the CDR3 reads TGTGCCAGCAGCCCCAATACGTACCCGTGGGACAGGGGGCGAGGTGAAGCTTTCTTT.

The CDR3 bases are TGTGCCAGCACTCAAGGGGTGAGGGAGCAGTACTTC. Amino acids: CASTQGVREQYF. The chain is built from TRBV6-1 and TRBJ2-7, with D maybe TRBD1 (5 bases). CDR3 size: 12 residues. Trimming shortened V by 7 bases and J by 7 bases, and 14 bases separated the two germline ends. Germline CDR1 and CDR2: MNHNS and SASEGT.

This clone was recorded a few times. This chain connects TRBV12-2 to TRBJ1-5. TRBV12-2 is a recognized pseudogene. The CDR3 has 16 residues. The CDR3 sequence: CASRFPGRESNQPQHF. CDR3 nucleotides: TGTGCAAGTCGCTTCCCTGGTCGGGAAAGCAATCAGCCCCAGCATTTT.

This clone was seen just once. The chain couples TRBV18 to TRBJ2-1; 9 bases match TRBD2. The J segment lost 2 bases and the V segment lost 0 bases, leaving 2 bases of the junction unmatched. There are 16 residues in the CDR3. Germline V gene sequence: CDR1 KGHSH, CDR2 LQKENI. CDR3 residues: CASSPPAGGPYNEQFF. The CDR3 DNA reads TGTGCCAGCTCACCACCGGCGGGGGGGCCCTACAATGAGCAGTTCTTC.